Sequencing of this T cell receptor (beta chain) was carried out in a study of shared clonotypes between healthy human individuals. Looking at the study overall: Per donor, three plates held CD4 naive cells, three held CD4 memory, two held CD8 naive and one held CD8 memory.

To note about this clone: The antigen is not known. Distinct nucleotide sequences in the sample also encode this CDR3.

Naive CD8 cells lacked CD45RO and underwent positive selection for CCR7, leaving out terminally differentiated effector memory CD45RA+ cells. In germline, CDR1 is SEHNR, CDR2 FQNEAQ (reference sequence). The CDR3 sequence is 13 residues long. With 5 bases clipped from V and 3 bases from J, the junction kept 3 bases outside the gene matches. General observations from the study: Generation probabilities were higher for clonotypes shared across all four sorted-subset donors than for unshared ones.

Profiling relied on immunoSEQ multiplex PCR, and the TCRdb table lists in-frame clones only, not all of them. This sample has some 2 million clones; about 95% occur once, and the top ten carry under 1.5%. V usage is TRBV7-9 and J usage is TRBJ1-2, with TRBD1 matching over 7 bases. This clonotype was obtained from a man aged 18 to 29 in good health. Input material: naive CD8+ T cells sorted from blood. The DNA for the CDR3 is TGTGCCAGCAGCAATCAGGGGGACTATGGCTACACCTTC. Translated, it gives CASSNQGDYGYTF.